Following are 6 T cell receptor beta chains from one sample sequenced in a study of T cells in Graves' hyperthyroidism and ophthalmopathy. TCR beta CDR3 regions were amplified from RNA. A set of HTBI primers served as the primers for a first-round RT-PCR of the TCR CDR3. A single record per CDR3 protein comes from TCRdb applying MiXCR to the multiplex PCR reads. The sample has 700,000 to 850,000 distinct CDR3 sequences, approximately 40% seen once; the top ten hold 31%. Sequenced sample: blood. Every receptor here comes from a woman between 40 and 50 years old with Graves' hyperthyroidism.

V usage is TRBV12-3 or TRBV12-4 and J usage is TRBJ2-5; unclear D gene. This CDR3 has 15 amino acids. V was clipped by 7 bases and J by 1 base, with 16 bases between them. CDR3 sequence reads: CASTWGRRFQETQYF. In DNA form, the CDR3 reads TGTGCCAGCACCTGGGGAAGGCGCTTCCAAGAGACCCAGTACTTC.

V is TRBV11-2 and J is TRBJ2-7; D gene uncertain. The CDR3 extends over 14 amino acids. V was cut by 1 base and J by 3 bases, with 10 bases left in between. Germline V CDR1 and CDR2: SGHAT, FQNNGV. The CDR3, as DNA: TGTGCCAGCAGCTTAGTTATAAGTAGCTACGAGCAGTACTTC. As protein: CASSLVISSYEQYF.

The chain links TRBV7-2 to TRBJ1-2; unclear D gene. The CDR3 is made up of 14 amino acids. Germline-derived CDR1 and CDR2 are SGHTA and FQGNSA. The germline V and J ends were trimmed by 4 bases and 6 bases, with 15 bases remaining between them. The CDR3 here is CASSSGEREDGYTF. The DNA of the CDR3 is TGTGCCAGCAGCTCCGGGGAAAGGGAGGATGGCTACACCTTC.

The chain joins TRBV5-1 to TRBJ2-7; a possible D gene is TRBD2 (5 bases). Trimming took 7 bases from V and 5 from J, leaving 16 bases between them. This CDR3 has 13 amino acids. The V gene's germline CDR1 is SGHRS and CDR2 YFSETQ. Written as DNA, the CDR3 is TGCGCCAGCGGGCCGGGCCGAGGGAACGAGCAGTACTTC. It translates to CASGPGRGNEQYF.

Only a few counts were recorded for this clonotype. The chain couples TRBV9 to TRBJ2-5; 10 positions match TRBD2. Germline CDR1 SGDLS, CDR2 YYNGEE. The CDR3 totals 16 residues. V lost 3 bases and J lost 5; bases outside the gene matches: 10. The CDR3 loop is CASSAPGAGGWETQYF. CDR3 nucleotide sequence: TGTGCCAGCAGCGCCCCAGGAGCGGGAGGGTGGGAGACCCAGTACTTC.

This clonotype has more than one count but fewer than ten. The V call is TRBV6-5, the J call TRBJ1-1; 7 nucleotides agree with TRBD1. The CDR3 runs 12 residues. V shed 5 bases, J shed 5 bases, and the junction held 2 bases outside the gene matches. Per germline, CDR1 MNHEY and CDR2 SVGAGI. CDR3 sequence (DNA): TGTGCCAGCAGTCCGGGACAGACTGAAGCTTTCTTT. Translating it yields CASSPGQTEAFF.